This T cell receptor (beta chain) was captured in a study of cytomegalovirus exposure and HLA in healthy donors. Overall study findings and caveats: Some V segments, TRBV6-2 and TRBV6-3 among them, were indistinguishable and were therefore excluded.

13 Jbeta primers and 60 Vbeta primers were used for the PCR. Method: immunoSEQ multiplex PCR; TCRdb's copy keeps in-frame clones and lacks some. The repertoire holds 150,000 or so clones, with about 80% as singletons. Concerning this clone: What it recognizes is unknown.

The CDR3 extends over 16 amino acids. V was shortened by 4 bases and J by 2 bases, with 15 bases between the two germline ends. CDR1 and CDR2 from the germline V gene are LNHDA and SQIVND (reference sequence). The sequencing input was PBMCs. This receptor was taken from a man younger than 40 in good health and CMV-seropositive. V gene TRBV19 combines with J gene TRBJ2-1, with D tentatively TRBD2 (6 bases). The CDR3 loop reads CASSSPRDSAYNEQFF. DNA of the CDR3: TGTGCCAGTAGTAGCCCCCGGGACTCCGCCTACAATGAGCAGTTCTTC.